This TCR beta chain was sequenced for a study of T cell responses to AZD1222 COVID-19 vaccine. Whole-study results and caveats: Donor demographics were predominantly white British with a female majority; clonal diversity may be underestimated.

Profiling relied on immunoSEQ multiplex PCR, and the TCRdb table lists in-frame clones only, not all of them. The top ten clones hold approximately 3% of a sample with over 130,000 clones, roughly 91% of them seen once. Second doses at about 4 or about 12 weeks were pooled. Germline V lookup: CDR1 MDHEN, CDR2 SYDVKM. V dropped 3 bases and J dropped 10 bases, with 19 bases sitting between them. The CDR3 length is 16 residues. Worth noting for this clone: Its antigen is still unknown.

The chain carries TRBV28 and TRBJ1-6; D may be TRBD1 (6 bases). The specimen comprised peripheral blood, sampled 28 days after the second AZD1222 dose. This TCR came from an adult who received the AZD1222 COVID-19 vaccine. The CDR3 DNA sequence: TGTGCCAGCAGTTTGGGGTCGTGGACAGAAGCCTCACCCCTCCACTTT. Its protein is CASSLGSWTEASPLHF.